The present T cell receptor beta chain was sequenced within a study of T-cell reconstitution after alpha-beta-depleted transplantation in children. Whole-study findings and limits: Once a year had passed after transplant, T-cell counts and diversity came mostly from newly produced T cells.

The sample holds many counts of this clonotype. The antigen is not known. CDR3 length equals 13 residues. With 1 base removed from V and 4 bases from J, the gap between germline ends came to 7 bases. Using unique molecular identifiers, the investigators prepared the TCRbeta library. TCRdb redid the calling of the PCR reads with MiXCR, one entry per CDR3 protein. The sample carries approximately 1,000,000 distinct CDR3 sequences, about 30% recorded once. This chain joins TRBV12-3 or TRBV12-4 and TRBJ2-5; D not resolved. This specimen was PBMCs, mostly from graft donor cells, taken 360 days after TCRalphabeta/CD19-depleted stem cell transplant. The TCR sequence derives from a boy in the first two years of life who had a stem cell transplant for SCID, so the T cells may come from the graft donor. CDR3 coding DNA: TGTGCCAGCAGTTTAGTTGGCACAGAGACCCAGTACTTC. The encoded protein is CASSLVGTETQYF.